Shown below are 21 T cell receptor beta chains from a single sample sequenced in a study of cytomegalovirus exposure and HLA in healthy donors. With 60 Vbeta and 13 Jbeta primers, the PCR was carried out. The method was immunoSEQ multiplex PCR; TCRdb's version includes in-frame clones alone and lacks a portion of them. This sample has roughly 100,000 clones, with approximately 85% found just once. Sequenced: PBMCs. These receptors came from a young man in good health and CMV-seropositive.

This sequence joins TRBV6-1 and TRBJ2-3, with TRBD2 identical over 10 bases. Per germline, CDR1 MNHNS and CDR2 SASEGT. The CDR3 totals 15 residues. V lost 6 bases and J lost 5; bases outside the gene matches: 8. This CDR3 reads CASSLIAGGVDTQYF. The DNA for the CDR3 is TGTGCCAGCAGCCTGATAGCGGGAGGAGTAGATACGCAGTATTTT.

The chain uses TRBV7-6 and TRBJ2-1; 9 bases map to TRBD2. CDR1 is SGHVS and CDR2 is FNYEAQ in the germline V gene. The CDR3 is 15 amino acids. The V segment lost 8 bases and the J segment 1 base; nucleotides outside the gene matches: 6. Here the CDR3 reads CASSKAGGSYNEQFF. CDR3 nucleotide sequence: TGTGCCAGCTCTAAAGCGGGAGGATCCTACAATGAGCAGTTCTTC.

In this sample, this clone turned up a few times. This chain uses TRBV6-1 with TRBJ2-6, with D uncertain. Between the trimmed V and J ends, which lost 3 bases and 4 bases, there was a span of 16 bases. The CDR3 spans 17 residues. Germline V gene data show CDR1 as MNHNS and CDR2 as SASEGT. The CDR3 loop is CASSDSLVAAGANVLTF. CDR3 coding DNA: TGTGCCAGCAGTGATAGCCTAGTAGCAGCCGGGGCCAACGTCCTGACTTTC.

V gene TRBV30 combines with J gene TRBJ2-7; D perhaps matches TRBD1 (5 bases). Germline V gene sequence: CDR1 GTSNPN, CDR2 SVGIG (reference sequence). The ends were cut back, 0 bases at V and 3 bases at J, with 9 bases in the middle. The CDR3 length is 13 residues. The CDR3 spells CAWSVQRGYEQYF. CDR3 in DNA: TGTGCCTGGAGTGTACAAAGGGGCTACGAGCAGTACTTC.

This sequence joins TRBV10-3 and TRBJ1-1; D is unresolved. This CDR3 is built from 13 residues. CDR1 and CDR2 (germline): ENHRY, SYGVKD. The ends were cut back, 8 bases at V and 3 bases at J, with 13 bases in the middle. In nucleotides, the CDR3 is TGTGCCATCCGACGATCGGAGGACACTGAAGCTTTCTTT. It specifies CAIRRSEDTEAFF.

CDR3 bases: TGTGCCAGCAGTCCGATGACAGGGACAAATTCACCCCTCCACTTT. This codes for CASSPMTGTNSPLHF. The chain links TRBV28 to TRBJ1-6, with 7 nucleotides matching TRBD1. The CDR3 extends over 15 amino acids. V dropped 5 bases and J dropped 7; count of bases not matched to a gene: 8. CDR1 is MDHEN, CDR2 SYDVKM, per germline.

This chain uses TRBV15 with TRBJ2-5, with D uncertain. Germline CDR1 reads LNHNV; CDR2 reads YYDKDF (reference sequence). Trimming removed 0 bases at V and 1 base at J, with 9 bases between. This CDR3 comprises 15 residues. The CDR3 coding sequence is TGTGCCACCAGCAGAGAACGTGCGTCCCAAGAGACCCAGTACTTC. This translates into CATSRERASQETQYF.

This clone was seen a few times. The chain couples TRBV4-1 to TRBJ1-4, with 9 bases fitting TRBD1. J gave up 8 bases and V 5 bases, and 12 bases lay outside the gene matches. The V gene's germline CDR1 is MGHRA and CDR2 YSYEKL. The CDR3 runs 16 residues. The CDR3 protein is CASSSVQGQGREKLFF. CDR3 in DNA: TGCGCCAGCAGCTCCGTTCAGGGACAGGGACGAGAAAAACTGTTTTTT.

The rearrangement joins TRBV28 to TRBJ1-3; D not certain. The CDR3 length is 18 residues. V gave up 7 bases and J gave up 0 bases, with 22 bases separating them. The germline CDR1 and CDR2 sequences are MDHEN and SYDVKM. CDR3 nucleotide sequence: TGTGCCAGCACTAGCTATCCGGCCAGCCGCGACTCTGGAAACACCATATATTTT. It translates to CASTSYPASRDSGNTIYF.

V is TRBV6-5 and J is TRBJ2-7; TRBD2 is a possible D gene (6 bases). Germline CDR1 reads MNHEY; CDR2 reads SVGAGI. The CDR3 length is 14 residues. V was shortened by 5 bases and J by 5 bases, with 16 bases between the two germline ends. The CDR3 loop is CASSHPGLRNEQYF. In DNA form, the CDR3 reads TGTGCCAGCAGTCATCCGGGACTGCGGAACGAGCAGTACTTC.

The chain couples TRBV19 to TRBJ2-7; 7 bases align to TRBD2. This CDR3 is 15 amino acids long. Trimming at V came to 4 bases and at J to 3 bases, leaving 9 bases not matched to a gene. Germline CDR1 reads LNHDA; CDR2 reads SQIVND (reference sequence). CDR3 amino acids: CASSKGSGNSYEQYF. The CDR3 region has the DNA TGTGCCAGTAGTAAGGGGAGCGGGAATAGCTACGAGCAGTACTTC.

The chain has TRBV19 and TRBJ1-4; D unclear. CDR3 length: 15 residues. From germline, CDR1 is LNHDA and CDR2 SQIVND (reference sequence). V shed 5 bases and J shed 0 bases, with 10 bases lying between them. CDR3 DNA: TGTGCCAGTAGTGCGGAACTGACAACTAATGAAAAACTGTTTTTT. Protein sequence: CASSAELTTNEKLFF. Complete variable domain (other parts from reference TRBV19 and TRBJ1-4): DGGITQSPKYLFRKEGQNVTLSCEQNLNHDAMYWYRQDPGQGLRLIYYSQIVNDFQKGDIAEGYSVSREKKESFPLTVTSAQKNPTAFYLCASSAELTTNEKLFFGSGTQLSVL.

The V and J genes are TRBV7-2 and TRBJ1-2; tentative D call: TRBD1 (5 bases). CDR1 is SGHTA, CDR2 FQGNSA, per germline. The CDR3 has 16 residues. The V end lost 1 base, the J end lost 4 bases, and 16 bases lay between the germline ends. The CDR3: CASSLESKGSTYGYTF. Here the CDR3 DNA reads TGTGCCAGCAGCTTAGAGTCGAAGGGGTCGACCTATGGCTACACCTTC.

The CDR3 DNA reads as TGTGCCAGCGGCCAACCTCAGGGGTTCGAATTCTTC. It codes for CASGQPQGFEFF. The chain combines TRBV6-5 with TRBJ2-1; the D gene is possibly TRBD1 (6 bases). Between the trimmed V and J ends, which lost 8 bases and 16 bases, there was a span of 21 bases. Per the germline V gene, CDR1 is MNHEY and CDR2 is SVGAGI. The CDR3 runs 12 residues.

The genes are TRBV18 and TRBJ2-3; unclear D gene. From germline, CDR1 is KGHSH and CDR2 LQKENI. The CDR3 extends over 12 amino acids. Trimming left V 7 bases short and J 5 bases short, with 10 bases between. The CDR3 loop reads CASLSVGDTQYF. CDR3 coding DNA: TGTGCCAGCTTATCGGTCGGAGATACGCAGTATTTT.

In this sample, this clone turned up once. The chain employs TRBV7-2 and TRBJ2-1; TRBD2 matches 8 bases. The germline gives CDR1 SGHTA, CDR2 FQGNSA. This CDR3 has 14 residues. Unmatched junction bases numbered 2, after V lost 3 bases and J lost 4 bases. In DNA, the CDR3 is TGTGCCAGCAGCTTCGGGGGGGGGTACAATGAGCAGTTCTTC. Translating it yields CASSFGGGYNEQFF.

J is TRBJ2-1 and V is TRBV9; 9 nucleotides align to TRBD2. The V gene's germline CDR1 is SGDLS and CDR2 YYNGEE. The junction had 6 bases not matched to a gene; V was cut back by 0 bases and J by 5 bases. This CDR3 has 16 amino acids. CDR3 residues: CASSVALAGRDNEQFF. The CDR3 nucleotides read TGTGCCAGCAGCGTAGCACTAGCGGGCCGCGACAATGAGCAGTTCTTC.

CDR3 DNA: TGTGCCAGCAGCTCCAGTGACTTTGATAGCAATCAGCCCCAGCATTTT. Translation: CASSSSDFDSNQPQHF. The chain couples TRBV5-6 to TRBJ1-5; D unresolved. The CDR3 sequence is 16 residues long. Trimming cost V 3 bases and J 0 bases, with 13 bases left between them. The germline CDR1 and CDR2 sequences are SGHDT and YYEEEE. The full variable domain, with the rest looked up from reference TRBV5-6 and TRBJ1-5, is DAGVTQSPTHLIKTRGQQVTLRCSPKSGHDTVSWYQQALGQGPQFIFQYYEEEERQRGNFPDRFSGHQFPNYSSELNVNALLLGDSALYLCASSSSDFDSNQPQHFGDGTRLSIL.

This clone is a singleton in its sample. This sequence joins TRBV18 and TRBJ1-5; TRBD1 matches 8 bases. Germline V gene lookup returns CDR1 KGHSH and CDR2 LQKENI. The CDR3 extends over 13 amino acids. V shed 5 bases, J shed 7 bases, and the junction held 4 bases outside the gene matches. CDR3 protein: CASSTDRGQPQHF. For the CDR3, the DNA is TGTGCCAGCTCAACCGACAGGGGCCAGCCCCAGCATTTT.

The chain has TRBV11-2 and TRBJ2-3; perhaps TRBD2 as D (6 bases). V shed 2 bases and J shed 1 base, with 10 bases lying between them. CDR3 length: 15 amino acids. The germline gives CDR1 SGHAT, CDR2 FQNNGV. CDR3 coding DNA: TGTGCCAGCAGCTTAATGCAGCGGGGCACAGATACGCAGTATTTT. Residues: CASSLMQRGTDTQYF.

The gene calls are TRBV25-1 and TRBJ1-2; 9 positions agree with TRBD1. Trimming at V came to 5 bases and at J to 6 bases, leaving 7 bases not matched to a gene. The germline V gene has CDR1 MGHDK and CDR2 SYGVNS. This CDR3 spans 14 amino acids. The CDR3 region has the DNA TGTGCCAGCAGTACAACAGGGGGCGGAAATGGCTACACCTTC. Translated, it gives CASSTTGGGNGYTF.